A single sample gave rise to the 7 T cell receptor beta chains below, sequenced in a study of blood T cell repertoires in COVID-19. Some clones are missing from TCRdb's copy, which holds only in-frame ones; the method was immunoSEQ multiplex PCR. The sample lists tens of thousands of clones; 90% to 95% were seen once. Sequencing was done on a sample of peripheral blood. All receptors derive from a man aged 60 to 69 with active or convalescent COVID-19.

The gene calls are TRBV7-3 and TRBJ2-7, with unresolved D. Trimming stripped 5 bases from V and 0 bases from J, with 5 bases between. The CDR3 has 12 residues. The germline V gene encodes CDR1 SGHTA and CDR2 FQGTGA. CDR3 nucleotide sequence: TGTGCCAGCAGCCCCAACTCCTACGAGCAGTACTTC. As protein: CASSPNSYEQYF.

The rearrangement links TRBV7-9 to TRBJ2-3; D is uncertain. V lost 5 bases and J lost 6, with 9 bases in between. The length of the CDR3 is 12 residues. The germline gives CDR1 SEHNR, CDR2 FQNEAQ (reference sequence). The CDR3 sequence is CASSRDRDTQYF. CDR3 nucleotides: TGTGCCAGCAGCCGAGATCGGGATACGCAGTATTTT.

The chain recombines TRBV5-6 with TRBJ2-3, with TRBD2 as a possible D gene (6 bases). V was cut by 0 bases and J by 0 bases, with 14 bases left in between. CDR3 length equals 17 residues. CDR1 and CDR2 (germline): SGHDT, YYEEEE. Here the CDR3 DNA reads TGTGCCAGCAGCTTGGAAGCGGGTATGACTAGCACAGATACGCAGTATTTT. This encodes CASSLEAGMTSTDTQYF. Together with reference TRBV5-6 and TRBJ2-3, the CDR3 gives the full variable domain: DAGVTQSPTHLIKTRGQQVTLRCSPKSGHDTVSWYQQALGQGPQFIFQYYEEEERQRGNFPDRFSGHQFPNYSSELNVNALLLGDSALYLCASSLEAGMTSTDTQYFGPGTRLTVL.

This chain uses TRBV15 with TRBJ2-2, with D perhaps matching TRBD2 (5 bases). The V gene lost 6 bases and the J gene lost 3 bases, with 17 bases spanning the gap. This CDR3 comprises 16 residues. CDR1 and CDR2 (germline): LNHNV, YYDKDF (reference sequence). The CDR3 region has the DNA TGTGCCACCAGTCCGTCCTTCGGGGAATACACCGGGGAGCTGTTTTTT. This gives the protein CATSPSFGEYTGELFF.

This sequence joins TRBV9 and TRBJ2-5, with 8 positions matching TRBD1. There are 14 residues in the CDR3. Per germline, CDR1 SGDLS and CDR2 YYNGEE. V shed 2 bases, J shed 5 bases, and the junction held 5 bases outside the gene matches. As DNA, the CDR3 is TGTGCCAGCAGCGTTCAGGGGGCGGTGGAGACCCAGTACTTC. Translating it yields CASSVQGAVETQYF.

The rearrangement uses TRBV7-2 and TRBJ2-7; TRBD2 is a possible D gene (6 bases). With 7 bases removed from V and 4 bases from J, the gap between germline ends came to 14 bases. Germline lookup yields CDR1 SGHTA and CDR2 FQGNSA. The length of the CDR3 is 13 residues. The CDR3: CASTYRRGYEQYF. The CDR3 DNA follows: TGTGCCAGCACCTACCGGAGGGGTTACGAGCAGTACTTC.

The CDR3 nucleotides read TGCGCCAGCAGCCAAGTGTCAGGGGTTCAATACGAGCAGTACTTC. Its protein is CASSQVSGVQYEQYF. V gene TRBV4-1 combines with J gene TRBJ2-7; D may be TRBD1 (6 bases). The V gene's germline CDR1 is MGHRA and CDR2 YSYEKL. The CDR3 loop spans 15 amino acids. V lost 1 base to trimming and J lost 4 bases, with 14 bases between them.